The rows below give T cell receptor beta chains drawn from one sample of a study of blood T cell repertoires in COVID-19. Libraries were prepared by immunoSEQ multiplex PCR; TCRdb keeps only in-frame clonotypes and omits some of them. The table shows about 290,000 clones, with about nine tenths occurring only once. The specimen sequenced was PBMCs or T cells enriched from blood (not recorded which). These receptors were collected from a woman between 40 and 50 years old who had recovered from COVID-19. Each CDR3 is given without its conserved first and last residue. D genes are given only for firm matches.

ASSLGNQETQY	NA	TRBV11-3
ASSPPGGGGSGNTIY	NA	TRBV18
ASSLVRGGRETQY	TRBD2	TRBV5-1
ARSLGGTSGRPCYEQY	TRBD2	TRBV5-3
ASRSSGANVLT	NA	TRBV2
SARGGSEQF	NA	TRBV20-1
SGGTAGELF	TRBD1	TRBV29-1
AWSASQEGYT	NA	TRBV30
SVETRVRRNTIY	NA	TRBV29-1
ASSVDRGEGYEQY	TRBD1	TRBV25-1
ASSMGTGGREAF	TRBD1	TRBV19
ASSQVTGTGKAEAF	TRBD1	TRBV4-3
ASSQDLEGGKLF	NA	TRBV4-2
ASSIFRDNSPLH	NA	TRBV19
ASSLIGRLNEKLF	NA	TRBV5-1
ASRTGATHGYT	TRBD1	TRBV19
ASSWSGGSGGNEQF	TRBD2	TRBV5-1
ASSLGANVLT	NA	TRBV19
ASSFNGRREVH	NA	TRBV27
AWTLKHSSYNSPLH	NA	TRBV30
ATSDGSAKNIQY	NA	TRBV24-1
ASSELFGAGEDEQF	TRBD2	TRBV2
ASSLETVVYGGELF	NA	TRBV7-8
ASSYSIAGEGEAF	NA	TRBV6-5
ASSQDHVEREIEETQY	TRBD2	TRBV3-1/TRBV3-2
ATRPAGYPGIYT	NA	TRBV27
ASSLRDRPYGYT	TRBD1	TRBV9
ASSPRDRTPLH	TRBD1	TRBV5-4
ASSTGGGEAF	TRBD1	TRBV19
ASSYNWAGGNEQF	TRBD2	TRBV6-5
ASSPHAIGSETGELF	NA	TRBV27
ASSLAPLGEQY	NA	TRBV2
ASSKVPVRVTGNTIY	NA	TRBV21-1
ASSSDRGNSPLH	TRBD1	TRBV25-1
SASPGGGGNQPQH	NA	TRBV20-1
ASIRESNEKLF	NA	TRBV2
ASSFGRVEAF	NA	TRBV12-3/TRBV12-4
AWGFGGSEKLF	NA	TRBV30
ASSEAGSSYEQY	NA	TRBV25-1
ASRGGWLNEQF	NA	TRBV3-1/TRBV3-2
ASSVLAGGSTDTQY	TRBD2	TRBV19
ASSLTAGAWETQY	NA	TRBV27
ASSNRSTGSRNEKLF	NA	TRBV18
ASSQQRAGHTEAF	NA	TRBV7-9
ASSQDRGAGTTSTNEQF	TRBD2	TRBV4-3
ASSYRKGAVGTEAF	TRBD1	TRBV6-5
ASSPRNTEAF	NA	TRBV12-3/TRBV12-4
ASSTSGTGGLYGYT	TRBD1	TRBV19
ASSQVIGQDQSEKLF	TRBD1	TRBV3-1/TRBV3-2
AWSGGQGLSTDTQY	TRBD1	TRBV30
ATSRLAGQGLQPQH	TRBD1	TRBV15
AWSVLNYGYT	NA	TRBV30
ASSPQGVLTGELF	TRBD1	TRBV11-3
ASSLGGSATSDYGYT	NA	TRBV5-4
ASSGGSGQVLNSNQPQH	TRBD1	TRBV19
ASSLFGPNTEAF	NA	TRBV5-1
AGRQGVYTEAF	TRBD1	TRBV2
ASGLVLSSGGVGETQY	TRBD1	TRBV12-5
ASSQEVAGFEQY	TRBD2	TRBV3-1/TRBV3-2
ASTPGLAGGYNEQF	TRBD2	TRBV5-1